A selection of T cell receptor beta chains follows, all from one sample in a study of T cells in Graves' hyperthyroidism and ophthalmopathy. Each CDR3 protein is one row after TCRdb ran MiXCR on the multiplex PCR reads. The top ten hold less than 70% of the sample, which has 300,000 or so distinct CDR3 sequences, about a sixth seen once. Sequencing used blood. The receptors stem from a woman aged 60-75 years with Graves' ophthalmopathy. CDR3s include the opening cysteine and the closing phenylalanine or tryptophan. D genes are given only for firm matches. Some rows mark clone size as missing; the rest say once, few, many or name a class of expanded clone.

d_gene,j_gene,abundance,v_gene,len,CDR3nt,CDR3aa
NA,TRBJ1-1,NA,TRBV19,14,TGTGCCAGTAGTGTCTGGGGCGTAAGGACTGAAGCTTTCTTT,CASSVWGVRTEAFF
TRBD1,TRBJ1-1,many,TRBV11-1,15,TGTGCCAGCAGCTTAGACAGGGGAAGAGTCACTGAAGCTTTCTTT,CASSLDRGRVTEAFF
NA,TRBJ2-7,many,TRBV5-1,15,TGCGCCAGCAGCTTGGCCACCACAAACTTCTACGAGCAGTACTTC,CASSLATTNFYEQYF
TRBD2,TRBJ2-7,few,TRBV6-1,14,TGTGCCAGCAGTCGACTAGCGGGAGAGGGGGAGCAGTACTTC,CASSRLAGEGEQYF
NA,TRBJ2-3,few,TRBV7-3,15,TGTGCCAGCAGCCTCAGAGTGAGGGGCGCAGATACGCAGTATTTT,CASSLRVRGADTQYF
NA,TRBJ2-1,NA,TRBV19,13,TGTGCCAGTAGTATACTAACTAACAATGAGCAGTTCTTC,CASSILTNNEQFF
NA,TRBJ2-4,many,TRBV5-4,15,TGTGCCAGCAGCCTCCCCCCGGGGACGTCGGACATTCAGTACTTC,CASSLPPGTSDIQYF
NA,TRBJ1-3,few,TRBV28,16,TGTGCCAGCAGTCGGGGGGGCCTTCATATAGGAAACACCATATATTTT,CASSRGGLHIGNTIYF
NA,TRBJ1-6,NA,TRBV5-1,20,TGCGCCAGCAGCCTGTTCCCCTTCGGACTGGGGGACTCCTATAATTCACCCCTCCACTTT,CASSLFPFGLGDSYNSPLHF
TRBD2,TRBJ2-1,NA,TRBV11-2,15,TGTGCCAGCAGCTGGGGACTAGCGGAATACAATGAGCAGTTCTTC,CASSWGLAEYNEQFF
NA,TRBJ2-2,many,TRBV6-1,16,TGTGCCAGCACCGCGACATCCTATCGGTACACCGGGGAGCTGTTTTTT,CASTATSYRYTGELFF
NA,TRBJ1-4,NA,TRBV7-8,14,TGTGCCAGCAGCCATCCCCGACAGAATGAAAGACTGTTTTTT,CASSHPRQNERLFF
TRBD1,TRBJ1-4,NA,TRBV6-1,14,TGTGCCAGCGGAGACAGGGCAACTAATGAAAAACTGTTTTTT,CASGDRATNEKLFF
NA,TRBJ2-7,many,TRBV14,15,TGTGCCAGCAGCCAAGAGCAGAGTCTCGGCTACGAGCAGTACTTC,CASSQEQSLGYEQYF
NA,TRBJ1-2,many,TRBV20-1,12,TGCAGTGTACCGGGGCGAAACTATGGCTACACCTTC,CSVPGRNYGYTF
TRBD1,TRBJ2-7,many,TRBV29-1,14,TGCAGCGTTGAAGATATGGTAGGGGGCGACGAGCAGTACTTC,CSVEDMVGGDEQYF
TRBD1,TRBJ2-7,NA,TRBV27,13,TGTGCCACTCAGCGGACAGGGGTTGACGAGCAGTACTTC,CATQRTGVDEQYF
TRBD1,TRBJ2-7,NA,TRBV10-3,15,TGTGCCATCAGCGGGGGTAGACAGGGGGCCTACGAGCAGTACTTC,CAISGGRQGAYEQYF
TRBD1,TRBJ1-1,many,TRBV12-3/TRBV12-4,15,TGTGCCAGCAGCCCAACGGGACAGGGGGACACTGAAGCTTTCTTT,CASSPTGQGDTEAFF
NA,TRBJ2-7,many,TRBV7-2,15,TGTGCCAGCAGCTTTCGAACGGGGCTATCCTACGAGCAGTACTTC,CASSFRTGLSYEQYF
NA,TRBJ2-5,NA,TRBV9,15,TGTGCCAGCACCTCGAACCCGGGGGCCCAAGAGACCCAGTACTTC,CASTSNPGAQETQYF
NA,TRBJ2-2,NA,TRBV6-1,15,TGTGCCAGCAGTTTCCTGGGGCTGAACACCGGGGAGCTGTTTTTT,CASSFLGLNTGELFF
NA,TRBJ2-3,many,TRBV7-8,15,TGTGCCAGCAGCTTATCTCGTCTAGCAGCAGATACGCAGTATTTT,CASSLSRLAADTQYF
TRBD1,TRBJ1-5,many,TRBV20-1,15,TGCAGTGCTAGTCGTACGGGACAGGGGAGTCAGCCCCAGCATTTT,CSASRTGQGSQPQHF
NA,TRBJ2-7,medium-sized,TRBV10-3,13,TGTGCCATCAAGAACCCGGGGTTAGGCGAGCAGTACTTC,CAIKNPGLGEQYF
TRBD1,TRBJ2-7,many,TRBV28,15,TGTGCCAGCAGAAAACCGGGACAGGGAATCTACGAGCAGTACTTC,CASRKPGQGIYEQYF
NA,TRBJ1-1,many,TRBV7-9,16,TGTGCCAGCAGCTTAGGCGGGGCAGCCATGAACACTGAAGCTTTCTTT,CASSLGGAAMNTEAFF
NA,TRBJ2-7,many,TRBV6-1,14,TGTGCCAGCAGTTTATCGGGGGCGGGCTACGAGCAGTACTTC,CASSLSGAGYEQYF
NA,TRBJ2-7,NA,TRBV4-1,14,TGCGCCAGCAGCCACGCACTAGGGGCGGGCGAGCAGTACTTC,CASSHALGAGEQYF
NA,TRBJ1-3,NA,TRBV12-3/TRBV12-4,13,TGTGCCAGCAGACACAACTCTGGAAACACCATATATTTT,CASRHNSGNTIYF